The entry below gives a single T cell receptor (beta chain) sequence along with its context. Antigen unknown. This CDR3 contains 15 residues. Trimming left V 0 bases short and J 4 bases short, with 12 bases between. CDR1 LNHNV and CDR2 YYDKDF come from the germline V gene (reference sequence). This sample was taken from a study of regulatory T cells in long-lasting Graves disease. Study overall: For a period under 3 months, newly diagnosed Graves' patients had taken antithyroid drugs.

Findings and caveats of the study: Accuracy might have suffered from few samples. The study found TRBV28, TRBJ1-2 and TRBJ2-5 favored in persistent disease.

Arm-PCR with iRepertoire HTBI primers amplified the CDR3 regions for these TCR beta libraries. TCRdb analysed the multiplex PCR reads with MiXCR anew, one entry per CDR3 protein. Of 300,000 to 450,000 distinct CDR3 sequences detected, roughly a sixth appear once; the ten largest clones hold approximately 21%. Time point denoted: newly diagnosed GD, antithyroid drugs for less than 3 months. Making the TCR library involved RNA that had been extracted from PBMCs. This clonotype was obtained from a female donor with Graves disease. V and J are TRBV15 and TRBJ1-1, with no clear D. Source: peripheral blood mononuclear cells (PBMCs), taken at new diagnosis, from a patient treated with antithyroid drugs. The CDR3 region is CATSRDQEHSTEAFF. The CDR3 nucleotides are TGTGCCACCAGCAGAGACCAGGAACATTCCACTGAAGCTTTCTTT.